This record concerns one TCR beta chain sequence. CDR3 length equals 15 residues. The V gene's germline CDR1 is MGHDK and CDR2 SYGVNS. Trimming took 3 bases from V and 0 from J; bases not matched to a gene: 4. Only in-frame clones appear in the TCRdb table, and some are missing; sequencing was by immunoSEQ multiplex PCR. The data show 70,000 or so clones, around 90% seen once. The record originates from a study of technical replicates of blood from four donors. The chain recombines TRBV25-1 with TRBJ2-5; TRBD2 agrees at 7 bases. This receptor was taken from a human donor in good health. Some clones in this sample may be carry-over from other donors' samples. Input material: PBMCs. The CDR3 here is CASSDPGGYQETQYF. Here the CDR3 DNA reads TGTGCCAGCAGTGACCCGGGAGGCTACCAAGAGACCCAGTACTTC.